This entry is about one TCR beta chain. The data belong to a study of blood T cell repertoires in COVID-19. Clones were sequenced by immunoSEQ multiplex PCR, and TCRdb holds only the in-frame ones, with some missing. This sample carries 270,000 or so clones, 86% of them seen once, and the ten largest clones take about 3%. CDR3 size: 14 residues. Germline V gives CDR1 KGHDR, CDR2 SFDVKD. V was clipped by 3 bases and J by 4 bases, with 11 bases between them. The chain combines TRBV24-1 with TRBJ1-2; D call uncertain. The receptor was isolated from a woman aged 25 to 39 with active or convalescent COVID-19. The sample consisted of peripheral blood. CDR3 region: CATSDPPGGYGYTF. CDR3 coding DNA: TGTGCCACCAGTGATCCCCCGGGTGGCTATGGCTACACCTTC.